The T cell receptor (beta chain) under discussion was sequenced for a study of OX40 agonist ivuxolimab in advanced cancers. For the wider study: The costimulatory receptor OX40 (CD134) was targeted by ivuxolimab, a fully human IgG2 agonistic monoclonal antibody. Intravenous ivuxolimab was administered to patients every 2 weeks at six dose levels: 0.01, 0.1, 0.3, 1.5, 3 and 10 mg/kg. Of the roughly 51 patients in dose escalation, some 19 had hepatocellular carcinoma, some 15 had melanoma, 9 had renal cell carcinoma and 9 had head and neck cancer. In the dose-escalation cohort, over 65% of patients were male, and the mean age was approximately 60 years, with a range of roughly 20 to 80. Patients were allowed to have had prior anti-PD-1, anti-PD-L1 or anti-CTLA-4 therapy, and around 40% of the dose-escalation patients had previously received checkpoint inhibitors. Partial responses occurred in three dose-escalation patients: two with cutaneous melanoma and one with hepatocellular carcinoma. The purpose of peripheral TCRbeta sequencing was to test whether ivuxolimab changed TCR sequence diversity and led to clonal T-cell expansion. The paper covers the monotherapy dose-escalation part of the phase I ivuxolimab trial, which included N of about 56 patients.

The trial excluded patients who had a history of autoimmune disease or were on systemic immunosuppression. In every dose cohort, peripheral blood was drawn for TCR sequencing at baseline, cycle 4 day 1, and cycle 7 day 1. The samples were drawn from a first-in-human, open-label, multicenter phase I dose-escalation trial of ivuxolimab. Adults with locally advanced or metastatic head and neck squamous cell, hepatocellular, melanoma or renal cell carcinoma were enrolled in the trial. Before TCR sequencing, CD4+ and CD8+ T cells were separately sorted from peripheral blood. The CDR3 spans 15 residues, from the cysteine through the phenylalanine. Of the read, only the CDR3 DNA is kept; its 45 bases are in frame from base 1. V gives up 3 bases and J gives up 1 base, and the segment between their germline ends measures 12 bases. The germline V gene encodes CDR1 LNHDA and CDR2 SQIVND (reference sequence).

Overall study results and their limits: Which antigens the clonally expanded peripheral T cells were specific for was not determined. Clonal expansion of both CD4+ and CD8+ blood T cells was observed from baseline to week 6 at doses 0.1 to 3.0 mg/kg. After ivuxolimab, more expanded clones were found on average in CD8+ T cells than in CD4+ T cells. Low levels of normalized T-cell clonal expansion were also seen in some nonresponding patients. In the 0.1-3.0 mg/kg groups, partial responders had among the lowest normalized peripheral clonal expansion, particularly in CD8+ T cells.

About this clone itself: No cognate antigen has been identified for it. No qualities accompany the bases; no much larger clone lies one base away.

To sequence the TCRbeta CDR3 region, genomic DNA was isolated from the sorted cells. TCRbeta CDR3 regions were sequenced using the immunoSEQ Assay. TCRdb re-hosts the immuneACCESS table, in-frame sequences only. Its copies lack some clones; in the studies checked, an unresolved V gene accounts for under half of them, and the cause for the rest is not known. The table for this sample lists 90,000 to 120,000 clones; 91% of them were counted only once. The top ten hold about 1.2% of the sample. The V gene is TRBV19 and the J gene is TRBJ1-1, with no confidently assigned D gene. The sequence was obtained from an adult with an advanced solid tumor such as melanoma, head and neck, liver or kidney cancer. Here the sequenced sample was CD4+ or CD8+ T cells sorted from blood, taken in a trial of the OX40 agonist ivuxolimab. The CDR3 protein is CASSIRALSNTEAFF. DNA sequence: TGTGCCAGTAGTATTAGAGCACTCTCGAACACTGAAGCTTTCTTT. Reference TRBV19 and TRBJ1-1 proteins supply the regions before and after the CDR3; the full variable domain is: DGGITQSPKYLFRKEGQNVTLSCEQNLNHDAMYWYRQDPGQGLRLIYYSQIVNDFQKGDIAEGYSVSREKKESFPLTVTSAQKNPTAFYLCASSIRALSNTEAFFGQGTRLTVV.